This TCR beta chain was observed in a study of graft-versus-host responses after intestinal transplantation. Study-level information: The transplants performed in recipients were multivisceral, liver-intestinal, or isolated intestinal. Every recipient had anti-thymocyte globulin induction and roughly 3 years of tacrolimus plus steroids.

Profiled with immunoSEQ multiplex PCR; TCRdb holds only in-frame clones, not every one. The sample lists over 40,000 clones; about four fifths were seen once. In regard to this clone: Its antigen is not identified.

General study results and limits: In recipient marrow, GvH clones were found, and some appeared first in ileum or blood.

V gave up 6 bases and J gave up 4 bases, with 17 bases separating them. Per the germline V gene, CDR1 is MNHEY and CDR2 is SVGAGI. The length of the CDR3 is 15 residues. The gene calls are TRBV6-5 and TRBJ2-3; D is tentatively TRBD1 or TRBD2 (5 bases each). The sequencing used unstimulated CD4+ T cells sorted from spleen or lymph node cells, collected before transplant. The TCR sequence derives from a human donor who was the organ donor for an intestinal transplant. The CDR3 here is CASSPRDRVSDTQYF. DNA for the CDR3: TGTGCCAGCAGCCCACGGGACCGCGTGTCAGATACGCAGTATTTT.